This T cell receptor beta chain was sequenced in a study of blood T cell repertoires in COVID-19. This clone has just one count. Original data processing: The authors estimated nucleated cell counts from reference gene primer amplification. Clones were sequenced by immunoSEQ multiplex PCR, and TCRdb holds only the in-frame ones, with some missing. The V and J calls and clone size are taken from that table; D and trimming were inferred from the DNA. The table shows about 150,000 clones, with about 85% occurring only once. V lost 3 bases and J 7 bases, leaving 18 bases between the germline ends. The CDR3 extends over 15 amino acids. Germline CDR1 and CDR2: MDHEN and SYDVKM.

Sequencing input: peripheral blood. The V gene is TRBV28, the J gene TRBJ1-2; maybe TRBD1 (6 bases). The receptor was derived from an elderly woman with COVID-19, enrolled during active disease. CDR3 in DNA: TGTGCCAGCAGTTTGGCCGACAGGCCCTTGCGTGGCTACACCTTC. Its translation: CASSLADRPLRGYTF.